This TCR beta chain was observed in a study of blood T cell repertoires in COVID-19. Study details: Some COVID-19 samples were acute and others convalescent; all came from the United States, Italy and Spain.

Original processing methods: Amplification from reference gene primers served as the basis for estimated nucleated cell counts. The assay was immunoSEQ multiplex PCR, and TCRdb's table has in-frame clones only and misses some. The D gene and trimming were derived from the DNA, and the V and J assignments and clone size from that table. The table records 250,000 to 300,000 clones, roughly nine tenths of them present only once. Trimming took off 6 bases at V and 4 bases at J, with 12 bases between the two ends. The CDR3 consists of 14 residues. Germline lookup yields CDR1 WNHNN and CDR2 SYGVQD (reference sequence). Adults between roughly 18 and 95 years of age took part from 20 to 25 US areas.

What was sequenced was PBMCs or T cells enriched from blood (not recorded which). The receptor comes from a human donor in a cohort exposed to, infected with or recovered from COVID-19 (not recorded which). The donor label of this sample is uncertain. The genes are TRBV10-1 and TRBJ1-4; D unresolved. The CDR3 reads CASSEPGYNEKLFF. The CDR3 coding sequence is TGCGCCAGCAGCGAACCAGGATATAATGAAAAACTGTTTTTT.